The present T cell receptor (beta chain) was sequenced within a study of long-term antiretroviral therapy in people with HIV. In the United States, treatment was given to all participants with HIV. Germline-derived CDR1 and CDR2 are SGHRS and YFSETQ. The CDR3 totals 17 residues. V was cut by 5 bases and J by 2 bases, with 22 bases left in between. This clone is labeled as medium-sized. Runs used v3.0 of the immunoSEQ assay and were done at survey level. Generated by immunoSEQ multiplex PCR, the TCRdb table keeps only in-frame clones and is missing some. The sample has about 28,000 clones, 80% to 90% seen once.

The receptor was isolated from a man between 40 and 49 years old with HIV. The sample consisted of unsorted PBMCs, taken 3 years after starting antiretroviral therapy. V and J are TRBV5-1 and TRBJ2-5; a weak D match, TRBD2 (6 bases). As DNA, the CDR3 is TGCGCCAGCAGGGAGGGGTTCCTAGGGGCGGCACAAGAGACCCAGTACTTC. This gives the protein CASREGFLGAAQETQYF.